This T cell receptor beta chain was identified during a study of shared clonotypes between healthy human individuals. The data were produced by immunoSEQ multiplex PCR, yet TCRdb's version contains in-frame clones alone and is incomplete. The data show millions of clones, over 90% seen once. This CDR3 contains 14 residues. Unmatched junction bases numbered 11, after V lost 5 bases and J lost 8 bases. Germline CDR1 SQVTM, CDR2 ANQGSEA. The source material was naive CD4+ T cells from PBMCs. Subset noted: CD45RA+ positively selected. This TCR derives from a man in his late teens or twenties in good health. Some clones in this sample may be carry-over from other donors' samples. This chain uses TRBV29-1 with TRBJ2-2; 7 bases map to TRBD2. This CDR3 is CSVPTLAGVGELFF. Here the CDR3 DNA reads TGCAGCGTTCCGACTTTGGCGGGAGTAGGGGAGCTGTTTTTT.